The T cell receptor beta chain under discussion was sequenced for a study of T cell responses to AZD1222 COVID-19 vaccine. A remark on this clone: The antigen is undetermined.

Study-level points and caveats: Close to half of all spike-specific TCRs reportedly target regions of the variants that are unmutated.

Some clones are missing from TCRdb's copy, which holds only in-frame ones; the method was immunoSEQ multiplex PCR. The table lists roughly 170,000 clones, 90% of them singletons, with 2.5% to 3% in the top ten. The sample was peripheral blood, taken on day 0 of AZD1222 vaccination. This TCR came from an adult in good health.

The DNA of the CDR3 is TGTGCCAGCAGCGAAACCGGGACTAGAGGTCGAGGCGAGCAGTACTTC. This gives the protein CASSETGTRGRGEQYF. This chain uses TRBV9 with TRBJ2-7, with 8 bases matching TRBD2. From germline, CDR1 is SGDLS and CDR2 YYNGEE. This CDR3 has 16 amino acids. J was trimmed by 6 bases and V by 3 bases; bases with no gene match: 14.